This TCR beta chain emerged from a study of blood T cell repertoires in COVID-19. Cohort placement rested on clinical history that participants reported themselves. Germline-derived CDR1 and CDR2 are SGHNT and YENEEA. The junction had 9 bases not matched to a gene; V was cut back by 4 bases and J by 0 bases. The CDR3 has 19 amino acids. Sequenced by immunoSEQ multiplex PCR; TCRdb stores in-frame clones only, minus some. The table includes about 440,000 clones, about 90% detected once. This rearrangement joins TRBV11-3 to TRBJ2-1; 13 positions match TRBD2. The source material was PBMCs or T cells enriched from blood (not recorded which). This clonotype was obtained from a young man who had recovered from COVID-19. The CDR3 DNA reads TGTGCCAGCAGCTCCCGGACTAGCGGGAGTTCCAGCTCCTACAATGAGCAGTTCTTC. Protein product: CASSSRTSGSSSSYNEQFF.